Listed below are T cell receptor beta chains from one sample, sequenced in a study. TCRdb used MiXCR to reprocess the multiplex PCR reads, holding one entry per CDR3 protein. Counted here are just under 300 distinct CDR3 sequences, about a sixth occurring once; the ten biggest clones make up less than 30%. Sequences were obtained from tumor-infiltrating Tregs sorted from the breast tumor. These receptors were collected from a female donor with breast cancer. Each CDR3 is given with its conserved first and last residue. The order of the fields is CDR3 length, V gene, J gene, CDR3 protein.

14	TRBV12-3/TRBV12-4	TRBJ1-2	CASSRPVGAYGYTF
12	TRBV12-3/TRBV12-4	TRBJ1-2	CASSLGGWGYTF
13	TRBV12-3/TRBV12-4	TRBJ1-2	CASRRGVIYGYTF
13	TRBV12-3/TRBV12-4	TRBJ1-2	CASSLMSGFGYTF
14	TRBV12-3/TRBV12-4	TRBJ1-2	CASSFMSGDYGYTF
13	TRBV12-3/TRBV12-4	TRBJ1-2	CASRRDTDYGYTF
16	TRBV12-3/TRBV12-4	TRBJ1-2	CASSQQWAVRYYGYTF
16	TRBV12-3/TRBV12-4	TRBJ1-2	CASSTRTAMANYGYTF
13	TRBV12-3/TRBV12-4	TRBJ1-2	CASLNGRRQGYTF
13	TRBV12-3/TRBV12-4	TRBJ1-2	CASSLLAEYGYTF
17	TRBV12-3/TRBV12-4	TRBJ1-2	CASSNLGTGRANYGYTF
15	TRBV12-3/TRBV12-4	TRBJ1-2	CASSLARREVGGYTF
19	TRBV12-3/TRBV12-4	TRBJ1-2	CASSSTRQHPNAFNYGYTF
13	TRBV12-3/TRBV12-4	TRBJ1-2	CASSLGWGSGYTF
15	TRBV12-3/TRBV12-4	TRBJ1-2	CASSSNKGLYYGYTF
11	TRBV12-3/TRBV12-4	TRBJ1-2	CASSSRERESF
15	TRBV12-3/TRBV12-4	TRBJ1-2	CASTKQRARSDGYTF
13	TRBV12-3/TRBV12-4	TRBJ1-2	CASRQAAGYGYTF
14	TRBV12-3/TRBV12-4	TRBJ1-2	CASSPLTGLGGYTF
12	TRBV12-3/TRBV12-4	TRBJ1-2	CASRDRRQGYTF
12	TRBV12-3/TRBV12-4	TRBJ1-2	CASSLGSYGYTF
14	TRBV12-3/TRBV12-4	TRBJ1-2	CASSFIRLYYGYTF
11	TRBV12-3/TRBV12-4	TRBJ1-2	CASSFGSGYTF
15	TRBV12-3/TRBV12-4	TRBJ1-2	CASSIRDRGGYGYTF
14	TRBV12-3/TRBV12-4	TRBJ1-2	CASSFGGINYGYTF
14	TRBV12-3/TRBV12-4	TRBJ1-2	CASSLRRGNYGYTF
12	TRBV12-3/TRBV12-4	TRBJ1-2	CASKDGSYGYTF
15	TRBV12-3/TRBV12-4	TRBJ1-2	CASSLSGQGFYGYTF
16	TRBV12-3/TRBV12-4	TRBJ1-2	CASSRRVDPTGYGYTF
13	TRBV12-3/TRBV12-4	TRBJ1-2	CASSSTSNYGYTF
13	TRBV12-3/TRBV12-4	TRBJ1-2	CASSLLANYGYTF
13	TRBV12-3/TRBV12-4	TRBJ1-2	CASTIREAYGYTF
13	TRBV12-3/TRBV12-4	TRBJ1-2	CASSSNLNYGYTF
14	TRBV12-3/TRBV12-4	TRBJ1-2	CASSLSGQGYGYTF
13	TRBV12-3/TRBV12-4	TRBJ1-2	CASSQQGNYGYTF
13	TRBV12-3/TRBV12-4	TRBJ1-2	CASSSRDRDDYTF
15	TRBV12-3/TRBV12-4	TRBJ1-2	CASSVGQGLNYGYTF
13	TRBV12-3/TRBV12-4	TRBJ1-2	CASSRDRARGYTF
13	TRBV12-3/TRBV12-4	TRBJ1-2	CASSPGTQAGYTF
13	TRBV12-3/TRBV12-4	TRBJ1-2	CASRSGTQAGYTF
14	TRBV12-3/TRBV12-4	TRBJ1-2	CASRRDRGGYGYTF